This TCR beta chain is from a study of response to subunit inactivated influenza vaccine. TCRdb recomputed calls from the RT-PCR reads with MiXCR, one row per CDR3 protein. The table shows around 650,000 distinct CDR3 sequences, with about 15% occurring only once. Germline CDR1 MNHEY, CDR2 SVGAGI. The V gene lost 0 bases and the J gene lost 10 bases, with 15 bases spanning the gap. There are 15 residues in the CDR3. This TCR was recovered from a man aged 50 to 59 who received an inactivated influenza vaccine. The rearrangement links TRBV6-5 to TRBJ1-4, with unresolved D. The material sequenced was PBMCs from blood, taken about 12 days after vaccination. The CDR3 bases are TGTGCCAGCAGTTACTCCATCCTCCGGACGGGAAAACTGTTTTTT. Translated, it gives CASSYSILRTGKLFF.